One and the same sample provided the 5 T cell receptor beta chains below, sequenced in a study of blood T cells in healthy people across ages. It was with a sample-barcoded 5' primer and a J-beta primer mix that a second PCR of roughly 6 to 12 cycles was run. TCRdb recomputed calls from the 5' RACE reads with MiXCR, one row per CDR3 protein. The table has 450,000 to 700,000 distinct CDR3 sequences, roughly 28% seen once. Sequencing input: blood. Source of these receptors: an older woman in good health.

This clonotype was recorded a few times. This chain uses TRBV20-1 with TRBJ1-2; TRBD1 matches 8 bases. CDR1 and CDR2 (germline): DFQATT, SNEGSKA (reference sequence). The CDR3 extends over 16 amino acids. The ends lost 3 bases at V and 2 bases at J; junction bases unmatched: 11. The CDR3: CSASPGGAGGNYGYTF. CDR3 bases: TGCAGTGCTAGCCCAGGGGGCGCAGGGGGGAACTATGGCTACACCTTC.

The chain has TRBV20-1 and TRBJ1-3; no clear D. Per germline, CDR1 DFQATT and CDR2 SNEGSKA (reference sequence). The V and J ends lost 5 bases and 8 bases respectively, with 10 bases between them. The CDR3 spans 11 residues. CDR3 coding DNA: TGCAGTGCTGGAAGGGAGCACACCATATATTTT. Its protein product is CSAGREHTIYF.

This clonotype was observed a handful of times. The chain employs TRBV12-3 or TRBV12-4 and TRBJ2-7; D remains ambiguous. This CDR3 contains 14 residues. The V end lost 7 bases, the J end lost 0 bases, and 13 bases lay between the germline ends. The DNA of the CDR3 is TGTGCCAGCACCTTGCAAGGAAGCTCCTACGAGCAGTACTTC. The encoded protein is CASTLQGSSYEQYF.

The gene calls are TRBV6-2 or TRBV6-3 and TRBJ2-7; 12 bases match TRBD2. With V trimmed by 11 bases and J by 0 bases, 14 bases remained unmatched. The CDR3 has 17 residues. CDR1 is MNHEY, CDR2 SVGEGT, per germline. CDR3 region: CAGPGLAGKRSSYEQYF. As DNA, the CDR3 is TGTGCCGGGCCGGGACTAGCGGGTAAAAGGAGCTCCTACGAGCAGTACTTC.

This clonotype was seen only a few times. The genes are TRBV5-6 and TRBJ2-5, with D possibly matching TRBD2 (5 bases). CDR3 length: 14 residues. Germline V lookup: CDR1 SGHDT, CDR2 YYEEEE. V lost 5 bases and J lost 5, with 16 bases in between. The CDR3 reads CASSYEGGMETQYF. In DNA form, the CDR3 reads TGTGCCAGCAGTTATGAGGGTGGGATGGAGACCCAGTACTTC.